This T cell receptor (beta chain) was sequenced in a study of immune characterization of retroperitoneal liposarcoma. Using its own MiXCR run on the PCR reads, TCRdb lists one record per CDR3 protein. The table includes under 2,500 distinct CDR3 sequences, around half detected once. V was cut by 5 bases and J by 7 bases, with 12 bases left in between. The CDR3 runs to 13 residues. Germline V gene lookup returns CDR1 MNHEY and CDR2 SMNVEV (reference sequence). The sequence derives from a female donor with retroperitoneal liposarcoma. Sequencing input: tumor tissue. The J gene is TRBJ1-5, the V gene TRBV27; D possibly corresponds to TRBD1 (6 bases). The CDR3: CASSAGAKQPQHF. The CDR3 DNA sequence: TGTGCCAGCAGTGCAGGGGCGAAGCAGCCCCAGCATTTT.